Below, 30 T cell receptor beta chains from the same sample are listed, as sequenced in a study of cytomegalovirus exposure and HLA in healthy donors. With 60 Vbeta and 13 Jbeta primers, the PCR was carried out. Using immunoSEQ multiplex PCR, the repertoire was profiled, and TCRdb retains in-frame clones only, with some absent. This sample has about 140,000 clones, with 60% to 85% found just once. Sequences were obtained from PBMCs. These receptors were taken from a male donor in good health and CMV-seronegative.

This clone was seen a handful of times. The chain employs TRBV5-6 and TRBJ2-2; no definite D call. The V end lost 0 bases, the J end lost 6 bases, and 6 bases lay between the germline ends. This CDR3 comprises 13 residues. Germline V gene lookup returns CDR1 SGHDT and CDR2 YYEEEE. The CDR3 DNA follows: TGTGCCAGCAGCTTGGTCGGGTCCGGGGAGCTGTTTTTT. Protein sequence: CASSLVGSGELFF.

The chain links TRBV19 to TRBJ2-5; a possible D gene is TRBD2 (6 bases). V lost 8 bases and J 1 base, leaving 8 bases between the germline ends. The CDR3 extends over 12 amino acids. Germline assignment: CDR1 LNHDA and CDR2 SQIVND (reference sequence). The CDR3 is CASRDFQETQYF. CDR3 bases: TGTGCCAGTCGGGACTTCCAAGAGACCCAGTACTTC.

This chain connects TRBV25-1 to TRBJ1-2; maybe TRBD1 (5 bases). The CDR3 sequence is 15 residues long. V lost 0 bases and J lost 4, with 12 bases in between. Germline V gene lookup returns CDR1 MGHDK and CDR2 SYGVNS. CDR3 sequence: CASSEYFQGSYGYTF. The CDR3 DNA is TGTGCCAGCAGTGAATATTTCCAGGGCTCCTATGGCTACACCTTC.

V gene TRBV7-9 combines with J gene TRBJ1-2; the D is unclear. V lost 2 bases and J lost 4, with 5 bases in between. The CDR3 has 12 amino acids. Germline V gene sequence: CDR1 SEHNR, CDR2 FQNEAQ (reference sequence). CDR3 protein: CASSLLAYGYTF. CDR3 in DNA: TGTGCCAGCAGCTTACTAGCCTATGGCTACACCTTC.

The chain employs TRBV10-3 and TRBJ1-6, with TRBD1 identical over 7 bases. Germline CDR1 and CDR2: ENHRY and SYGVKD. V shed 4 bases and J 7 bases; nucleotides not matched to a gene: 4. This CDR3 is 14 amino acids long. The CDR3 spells CAISAGTDNSPLHF. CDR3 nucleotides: TGTGCCATCAGTGCGGGGACAGACAATTCACCCCTCCACTTT.

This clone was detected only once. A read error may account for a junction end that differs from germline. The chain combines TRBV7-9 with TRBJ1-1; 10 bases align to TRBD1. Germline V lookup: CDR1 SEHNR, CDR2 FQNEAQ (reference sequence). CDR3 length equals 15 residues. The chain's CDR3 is CSSSLWDRGNTEAFF. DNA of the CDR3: TGTTCCAGCAGCTTGTGGGACAGGGGGAACACTGAAGCTTTCTTT.

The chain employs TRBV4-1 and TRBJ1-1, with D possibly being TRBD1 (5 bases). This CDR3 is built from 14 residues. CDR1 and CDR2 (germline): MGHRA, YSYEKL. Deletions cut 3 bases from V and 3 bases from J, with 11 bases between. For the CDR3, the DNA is TGCGCCAGCAGCCACCCCAGGGCGGACACTGAAGCTTTCTTT. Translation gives CASSHPRADTEAFF.

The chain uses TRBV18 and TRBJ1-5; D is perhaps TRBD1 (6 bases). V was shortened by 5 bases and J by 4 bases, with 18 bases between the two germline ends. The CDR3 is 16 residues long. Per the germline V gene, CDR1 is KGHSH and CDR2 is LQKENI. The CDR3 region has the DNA TGTGCCAGCTCAACTACAGGGATTTTTGGTAATCAGCCCCAGCATTTT. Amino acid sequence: CASSTTGIFGNQPQHF.

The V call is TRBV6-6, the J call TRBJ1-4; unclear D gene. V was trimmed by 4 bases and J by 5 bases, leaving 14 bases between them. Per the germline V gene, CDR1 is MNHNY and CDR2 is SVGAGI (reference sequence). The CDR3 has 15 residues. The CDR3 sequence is CASSSVKKRNEKLFF. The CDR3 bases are TGTGCCAGCAGTTCTGTCAAGAAGAGGAATGAAAAACTGTTTTTT.

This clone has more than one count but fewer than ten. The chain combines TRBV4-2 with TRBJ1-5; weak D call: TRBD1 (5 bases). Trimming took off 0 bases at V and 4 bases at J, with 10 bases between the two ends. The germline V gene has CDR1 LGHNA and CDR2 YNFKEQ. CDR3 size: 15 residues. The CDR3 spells CASSQELTANQPQHF. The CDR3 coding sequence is TGTGCCAGCAGCCAAGAACTGACAGCTAATCAGCCCCAGCATTTT.

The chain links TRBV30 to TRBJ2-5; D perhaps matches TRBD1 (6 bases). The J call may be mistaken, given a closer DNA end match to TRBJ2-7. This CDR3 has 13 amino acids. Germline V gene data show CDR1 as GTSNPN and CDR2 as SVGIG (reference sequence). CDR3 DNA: TGTGCCTGGCGGAGACAGGCCGACTACGAGCAGTACTTC. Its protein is CAWRRQADYEQYF.

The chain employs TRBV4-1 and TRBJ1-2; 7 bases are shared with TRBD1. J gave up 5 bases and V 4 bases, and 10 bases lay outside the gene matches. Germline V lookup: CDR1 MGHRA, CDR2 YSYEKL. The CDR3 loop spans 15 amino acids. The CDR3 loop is CASSPPGQESYGYTF. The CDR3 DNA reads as TGCGCCAGCAGCCCACCAGGACAGGAGTCATATGGCTACACCTTC.

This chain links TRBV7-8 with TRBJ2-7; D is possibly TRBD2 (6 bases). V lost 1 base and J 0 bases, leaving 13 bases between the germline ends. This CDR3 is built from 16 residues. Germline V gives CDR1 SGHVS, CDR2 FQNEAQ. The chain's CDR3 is CASSLGLSGSSYEQYF. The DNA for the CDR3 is TGTGCCAGCAGCTTAGGTCTGAGCGGGTCCTCCTACGAGCAGTACTTC.

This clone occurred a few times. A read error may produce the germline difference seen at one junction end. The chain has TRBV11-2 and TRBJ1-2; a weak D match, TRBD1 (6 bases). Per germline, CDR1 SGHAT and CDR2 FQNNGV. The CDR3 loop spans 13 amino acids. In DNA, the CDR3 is TGTGCCAGCAGCTTAGCGCCAGGGGACGGCTACCCCTTC. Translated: CASSLAPGDGYPF.

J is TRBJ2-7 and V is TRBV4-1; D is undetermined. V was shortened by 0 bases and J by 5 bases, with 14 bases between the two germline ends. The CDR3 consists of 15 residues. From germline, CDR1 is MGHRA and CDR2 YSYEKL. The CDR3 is CASSQEPPDTDEQYF. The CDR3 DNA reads TGCGCCAGCAGCCAAGAACCCCCCGACACAGACGAGCAGTACTTC.

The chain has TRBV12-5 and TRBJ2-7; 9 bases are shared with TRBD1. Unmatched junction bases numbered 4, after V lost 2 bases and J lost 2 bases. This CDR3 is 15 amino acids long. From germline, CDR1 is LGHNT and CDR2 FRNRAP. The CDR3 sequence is CASGLSRTGAYEQYF. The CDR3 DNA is TGTGCTAGTGGTTTGTCCCGGACAGGGGCCTACGAGCAGTACTTC. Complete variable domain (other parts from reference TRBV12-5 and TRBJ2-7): DARVTQTPRHKVTEMGQEVTMRCQPILGHNTVFWYRQTMMQGLELLAYFRNRAPLDDSGMPKDRFSAEMPDATLATLKIQPSEPRDSAVYFCASGLSRTGAYEQYFGPGTRLTVT.

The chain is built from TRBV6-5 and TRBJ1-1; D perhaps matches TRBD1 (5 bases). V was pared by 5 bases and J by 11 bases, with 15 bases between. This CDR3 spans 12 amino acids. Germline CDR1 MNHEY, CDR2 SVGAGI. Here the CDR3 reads CASSRDSLVAFF. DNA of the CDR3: TGTGCCAGCAGTCGGGACTCCTTGGTCGCTTTCTTT.

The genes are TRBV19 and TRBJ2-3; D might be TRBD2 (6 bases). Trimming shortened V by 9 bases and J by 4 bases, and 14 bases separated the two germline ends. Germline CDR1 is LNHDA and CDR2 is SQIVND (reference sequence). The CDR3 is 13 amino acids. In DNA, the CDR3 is TGTGCCAGCCGGGGGAGAGGAGCAGATACGCAGTATTTT. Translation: CASRGRGADTQYF. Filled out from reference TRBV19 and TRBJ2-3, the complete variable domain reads DGGITQSPKYLFRKEGQNVTLSCEQNLNHDAMYWYRQDPGQGLRLIYYSQIVNDFQKGDIAEGYSVSREKKESFPLTVTSAQKNPTAFYLCASRGRGADTQYFGPGTRLTVL.

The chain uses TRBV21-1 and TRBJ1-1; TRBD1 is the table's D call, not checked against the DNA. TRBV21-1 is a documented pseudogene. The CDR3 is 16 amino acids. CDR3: CASIKPGQGSETEAFF. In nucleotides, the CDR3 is TGTGCCAGCATCAAGCCGGGACAGGGGTCCGAAACTGAAGCTTTCTTT.

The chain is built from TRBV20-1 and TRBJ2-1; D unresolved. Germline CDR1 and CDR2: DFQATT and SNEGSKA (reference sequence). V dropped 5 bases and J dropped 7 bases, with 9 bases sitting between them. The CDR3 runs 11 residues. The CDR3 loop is CSAPLPNEQFF. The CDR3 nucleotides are TGCAGTGCTCCCCTCCCTAATGAGCAGTTCTTC.

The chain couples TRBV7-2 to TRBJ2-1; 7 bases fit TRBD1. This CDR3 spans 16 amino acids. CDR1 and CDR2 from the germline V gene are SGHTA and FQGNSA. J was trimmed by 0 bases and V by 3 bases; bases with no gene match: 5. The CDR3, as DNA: TGTGCCAGCAGCTTCCACCGGGACAGCTCCTACAATGAGCAGTTCTTC. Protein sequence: CASSFHRDSSYNEQFF. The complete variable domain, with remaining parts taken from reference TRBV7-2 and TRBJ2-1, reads GAGVSQSPSNKVTEKGKDVELRCDPISGHTALYWYRQSLGQGLEFLIYFQGNSAPDKSGLPSDRFSAERTGGSVSTLTIQRTQQEDSAVYLCASSFHRDSSYNEQFFGPGTRLTVL.

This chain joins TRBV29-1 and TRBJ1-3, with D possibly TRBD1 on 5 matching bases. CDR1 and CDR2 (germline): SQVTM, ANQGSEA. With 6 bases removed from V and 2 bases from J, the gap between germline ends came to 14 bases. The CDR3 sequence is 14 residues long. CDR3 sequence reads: CSVEGTPAGNTIYF. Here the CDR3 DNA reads TGCAGCGTGGAGGGGACTCCGGCTGGAAACACCATATATTTT.

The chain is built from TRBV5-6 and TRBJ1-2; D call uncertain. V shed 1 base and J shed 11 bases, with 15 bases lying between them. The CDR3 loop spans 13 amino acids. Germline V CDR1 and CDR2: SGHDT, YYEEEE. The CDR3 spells CASSLKGRPLYTF. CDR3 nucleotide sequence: TGTGCCAGCAGCTTGAAAGGCAGGCCGCTATACACCTTC.

CDR3 DNA sequence: TGCACCAGCAGCCAAGACATTAGCGGCTATGGCTACACCTTC. It codes for CTSSQDISGYGYTF. The chain links TRBV1 to TRBJ1-2. TRBV1 counts as a pseudogene. The CDR3 is 14 amino acids.

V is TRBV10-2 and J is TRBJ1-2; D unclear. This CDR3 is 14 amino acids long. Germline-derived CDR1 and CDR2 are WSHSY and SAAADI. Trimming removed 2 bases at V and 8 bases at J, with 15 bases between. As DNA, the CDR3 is TGCGCCAGCAGTGAGGTCCGGTTCTCCGTGGGCTACACCTTC. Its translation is CASSEVRFSVGYTF.

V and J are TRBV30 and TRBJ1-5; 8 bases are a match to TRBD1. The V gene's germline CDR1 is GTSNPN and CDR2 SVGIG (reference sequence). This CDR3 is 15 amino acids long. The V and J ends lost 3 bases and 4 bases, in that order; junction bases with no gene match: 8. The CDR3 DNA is TGTGCCTGGAGGGGGGACGGACAGGGAAATCAGCCCCAGCATTTT. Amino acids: CAWRGDGQGNQPQHF.

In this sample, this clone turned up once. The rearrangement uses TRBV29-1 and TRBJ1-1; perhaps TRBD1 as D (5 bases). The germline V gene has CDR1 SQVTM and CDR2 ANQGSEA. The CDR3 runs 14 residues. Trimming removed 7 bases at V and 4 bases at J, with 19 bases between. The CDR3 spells CSDARQGIGTEAFF. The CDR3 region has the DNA TGCAGCGACGCCCGGCAGGGTATAGGCACTGAAGCTTTCTTT.

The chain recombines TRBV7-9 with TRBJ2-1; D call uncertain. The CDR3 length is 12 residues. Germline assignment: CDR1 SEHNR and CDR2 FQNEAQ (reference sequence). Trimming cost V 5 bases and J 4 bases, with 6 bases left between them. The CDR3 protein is CASSDRYNEQFF. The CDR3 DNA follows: TGTGCCAGCAGCGATCGGTACAATGAGCAGTTCTTC.

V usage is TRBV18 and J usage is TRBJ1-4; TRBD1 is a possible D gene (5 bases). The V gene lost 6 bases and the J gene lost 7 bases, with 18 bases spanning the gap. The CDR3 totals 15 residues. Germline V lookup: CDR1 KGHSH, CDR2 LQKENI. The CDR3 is CASSDLGTPGEKLFF. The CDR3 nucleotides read TGTGCCAGCTCTGACCTCGGGACTCCCGGTGAAAAACTGTTTTTT.

The CDR3 region is CASSSPRTATLYGYTF. The CDR3 nucleotides are TGTGCCAGCAGCTCACCCCGGACAGCCACCCTCTATGGCTACACCTTC. The chain is built from TRBV7-9 and TRBJ1-2; TRBD1 might be the D (6 bases). Trimming stripped 4 bases from V and 4 bases from J, with 19 bases between. Germline CDR1 SEHNR, CDR2 FQNEAQ (reference sequence). CDR3 length equals 16 residues.